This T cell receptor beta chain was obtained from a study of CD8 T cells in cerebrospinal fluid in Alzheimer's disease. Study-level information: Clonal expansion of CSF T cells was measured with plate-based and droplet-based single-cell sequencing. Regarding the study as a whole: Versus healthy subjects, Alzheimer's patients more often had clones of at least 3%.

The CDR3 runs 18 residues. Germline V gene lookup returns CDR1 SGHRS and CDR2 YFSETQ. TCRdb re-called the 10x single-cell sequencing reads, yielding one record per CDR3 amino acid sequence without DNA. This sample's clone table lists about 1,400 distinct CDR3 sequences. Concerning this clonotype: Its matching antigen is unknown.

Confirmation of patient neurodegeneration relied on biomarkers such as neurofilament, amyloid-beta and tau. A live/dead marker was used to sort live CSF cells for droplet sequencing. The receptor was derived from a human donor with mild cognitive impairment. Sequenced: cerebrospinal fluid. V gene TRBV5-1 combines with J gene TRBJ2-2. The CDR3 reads CASSLEPGGRRNTGELFF.